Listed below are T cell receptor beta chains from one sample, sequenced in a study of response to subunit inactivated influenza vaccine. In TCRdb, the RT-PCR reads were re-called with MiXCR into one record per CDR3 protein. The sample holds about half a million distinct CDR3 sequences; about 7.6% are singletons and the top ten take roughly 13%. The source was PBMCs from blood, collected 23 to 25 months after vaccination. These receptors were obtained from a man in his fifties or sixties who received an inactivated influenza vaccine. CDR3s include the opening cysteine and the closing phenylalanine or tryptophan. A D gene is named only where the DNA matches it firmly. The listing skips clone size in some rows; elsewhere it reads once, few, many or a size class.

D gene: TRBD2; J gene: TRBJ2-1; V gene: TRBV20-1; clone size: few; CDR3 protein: CSATSAGAGYNEQFF; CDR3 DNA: TGCAGTGCCACCTCAGCGGGAGCGGGCTACAATGAGCAGTTCTTC
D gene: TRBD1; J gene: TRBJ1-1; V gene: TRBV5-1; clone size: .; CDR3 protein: CASSLEGADMNTEAFF; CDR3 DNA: TGCGCCAGCAGCTTGGAGGGGGCCGACATGAACACTGAAGCTTTCTTT
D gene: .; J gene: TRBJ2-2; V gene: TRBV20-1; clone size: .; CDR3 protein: CSASGGFGTGELFF; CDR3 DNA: TGCAGTGCTAGCGGGGGCTTTGGCACCGGGGAGCTGTTTTTT
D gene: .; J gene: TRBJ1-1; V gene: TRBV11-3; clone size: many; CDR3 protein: CASSLVSGRGIWGTEAFF; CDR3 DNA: TGTGCCAGCAGCTTAGTCTCAGGTCGGGGGATTTGGGGCACTGAAGCTTTCTTT
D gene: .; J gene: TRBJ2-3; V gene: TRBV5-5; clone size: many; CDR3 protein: CASSFGPADTQYF; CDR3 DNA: TGTGCCAGCAGCTTCGGCCCGGCAGATACGCAGTATTTT
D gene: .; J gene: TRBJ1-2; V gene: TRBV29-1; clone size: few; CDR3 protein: CSVDRALRDYGYTF; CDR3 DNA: TGCAGCGTTGACAGGGCCCTTAGGGACTATGGCTACACCTTC
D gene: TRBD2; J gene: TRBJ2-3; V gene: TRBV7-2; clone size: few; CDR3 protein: CASSLIAGGHTDTQYF; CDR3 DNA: TGTGCCAGCAGCCTAATAGCGGGGGGCCACACAGATACGCAGTATTTT
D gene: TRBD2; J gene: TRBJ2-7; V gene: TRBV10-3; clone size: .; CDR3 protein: CAISESLAGSYEQYF; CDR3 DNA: TGTGCCATCAGTGAGTCCCTAGCGGGATCCTACGAGCAGTACTTC
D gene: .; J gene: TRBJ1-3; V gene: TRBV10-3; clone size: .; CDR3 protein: CAISERAGNTIYF; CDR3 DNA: TGTGCCATCAGTGAAAGGGCTGGAAACACCATATATTTT
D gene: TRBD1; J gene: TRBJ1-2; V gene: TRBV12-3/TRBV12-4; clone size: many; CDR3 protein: CASSENLGQGRGYTF; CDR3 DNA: TGTGCCAGCAGTGAGAACTTGGGACAGGGTAGGGGCTACACCTTC
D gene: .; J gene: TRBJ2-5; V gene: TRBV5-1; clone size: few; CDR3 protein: CASRLGKETQYF; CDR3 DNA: TGCGCCAGCCGACTGGGAAAAGAGACCCAGTACTTC
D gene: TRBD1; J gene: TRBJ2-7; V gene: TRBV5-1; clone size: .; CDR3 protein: CASGRGYGTGAYEQYF; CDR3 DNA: TGCGCCAGCGGAAGGGGGTACGGGACAGGGGCCTACGAGCAGTACTTC
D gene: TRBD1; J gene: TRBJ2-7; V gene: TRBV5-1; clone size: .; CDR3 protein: CANRREGGFHEQYF; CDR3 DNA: TGCGCCAACAGAAGAGAAGGGGGCTTTCACGAGCAGTACTTC
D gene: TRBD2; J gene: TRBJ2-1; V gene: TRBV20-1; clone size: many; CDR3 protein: CSASLSGRSYNEQFF; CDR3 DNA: TGCAGTGCTAGCTTGAGCGGGAGATCTTACAATGAGCAGTTCTTC
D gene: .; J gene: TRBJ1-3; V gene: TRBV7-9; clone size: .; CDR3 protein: CASSSTVRVAGNTIYF; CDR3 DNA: TGTGCCAGCAGCTCGACAGTCAGAGTGGCTGGAAACACCATATATTTT
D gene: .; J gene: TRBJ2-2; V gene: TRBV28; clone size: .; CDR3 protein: CASTTGLNTGELFF; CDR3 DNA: TGTGCCAGCACGACGGGGCTGAACACCGGGGAGCTGTTTTTT
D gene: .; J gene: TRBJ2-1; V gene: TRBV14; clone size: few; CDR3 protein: CASSRLEGAYNEQFF; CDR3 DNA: TGTGCCAGCAGCCGCCTGGAGGGGGCGTACAATGAGCAGTTCTTC
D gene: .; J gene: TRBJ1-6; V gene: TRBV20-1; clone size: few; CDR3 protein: CSAQDSNTSPLHF; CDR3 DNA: TGCAGTGCTCAGGACAGTAATACTTCACCCCTCCACTTT
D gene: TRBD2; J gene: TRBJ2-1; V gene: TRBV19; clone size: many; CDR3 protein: CASSPPSGSTSYNEQFF; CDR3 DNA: TGTGCCAGTAGTCCCCCCAGCGGGAGTACCTCCTACAATGAGCAGTTCTTC
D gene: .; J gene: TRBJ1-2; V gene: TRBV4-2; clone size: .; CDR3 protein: CASSQHSGPDYGYTF; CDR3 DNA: TGTGCCAGCAGCCAACATTCAGGGCCGGACTATGGCTACACCTTC
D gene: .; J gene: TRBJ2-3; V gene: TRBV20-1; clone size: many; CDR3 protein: CSAPRESDTQYF; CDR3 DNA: TGCAGTGCCCCCCGGGAATCAGATACGCAGTATTTT
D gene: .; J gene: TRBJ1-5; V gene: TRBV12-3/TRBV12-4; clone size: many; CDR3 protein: CASRAGGDRSQHF; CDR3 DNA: TGTGCCAGCAGGGCGGGGGGAGATCGGTCCCAGCATTTT
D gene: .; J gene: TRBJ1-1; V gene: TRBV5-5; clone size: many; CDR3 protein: CASSFTRGGTEAFF; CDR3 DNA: TGTGCCAGCAGCTTTACCAGGGGCGGCACTGAAGCTTTCTTT
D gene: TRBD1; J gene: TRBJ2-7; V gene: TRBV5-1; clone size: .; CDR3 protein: CASSYTGTAMYEQYF; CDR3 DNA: TGCGCCAGCAGCTACACCGGGACAGCTATGTACGAGCAGTACTTC
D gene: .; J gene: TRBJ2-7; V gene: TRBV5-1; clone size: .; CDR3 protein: CASSSIQGHEQYF; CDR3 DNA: TGCGCCAGCAGCTCGATCCAGGGGCACGAGCAGTACTTC
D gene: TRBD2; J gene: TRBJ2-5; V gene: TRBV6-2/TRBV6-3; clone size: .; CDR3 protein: CASSYSAELAEETQYF; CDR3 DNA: TGTGCCAGCAGTTACTCCGCAGAGCTAGCGGAAGAGACCCAGTACTTC
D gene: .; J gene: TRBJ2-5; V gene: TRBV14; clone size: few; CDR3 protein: CASSQDTVLKTQYF; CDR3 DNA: TGTGCCAGCAGCCAAGATACGGTTCTGAAGACCCAGTACTTC
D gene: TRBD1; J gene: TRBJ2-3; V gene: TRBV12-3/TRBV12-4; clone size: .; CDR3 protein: CASLQGAADTQYF; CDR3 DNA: TGTGCCAGCCTGCAGGGGGCTGCAGATACGCAGTATTTT
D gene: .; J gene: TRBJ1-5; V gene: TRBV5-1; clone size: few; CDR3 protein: CASSLGSIGSNQPQHF; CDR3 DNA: TGCGCCAGCAGCTTGGGTTCAATTGGGAGCAATCAGCCCCAGCATTTT
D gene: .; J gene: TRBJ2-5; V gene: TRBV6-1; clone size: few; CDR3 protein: CASKSLPSQETQYF; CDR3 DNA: TGTGCCAGCAAAAGCCTGCCCTCCCAAGAGACCCAGTACTTC
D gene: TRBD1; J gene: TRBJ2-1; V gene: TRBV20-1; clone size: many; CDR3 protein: CSARDGTGVHNEQFF; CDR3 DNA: TGCAGTGCTAGAGATGGGACAGGGGTACACAATGAGCAGTTCTTC
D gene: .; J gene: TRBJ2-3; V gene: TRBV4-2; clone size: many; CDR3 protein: CASSQTTDTQYF; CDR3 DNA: TGTGCCAGCAGCCAAACCACAGATACGCAGTATTTT
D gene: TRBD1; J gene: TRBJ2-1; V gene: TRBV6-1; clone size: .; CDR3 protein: CASSERTGSFNEQFF; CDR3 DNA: TGTGCCAGCAGTGAGAGGACAGGGTCTTTCAATGAGCAGTTCTTC
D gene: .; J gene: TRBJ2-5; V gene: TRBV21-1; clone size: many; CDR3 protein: CASSIGGWRETQYF; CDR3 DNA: TGTGCCAGCAGCATAGGGGGTTGGAGGGAGACCCAGTACTTC
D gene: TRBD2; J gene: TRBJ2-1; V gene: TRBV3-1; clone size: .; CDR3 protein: CASSQTSGSRDEQFF; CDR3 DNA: TGTGCCAGCAGCCAGACTAGCGGGAGCCGGGATGAGCAGTTCTTC
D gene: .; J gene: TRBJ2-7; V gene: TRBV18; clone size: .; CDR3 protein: CASSPPSLYEQYF; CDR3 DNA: TGTGCCAGCTCACCACCGTCTCTTTACGAGCAGTACTTC
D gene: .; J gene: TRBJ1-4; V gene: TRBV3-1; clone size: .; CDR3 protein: CASSPSRGGFEKLFF; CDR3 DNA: TGTGCCAGCAGCCCCTCGAGAGGGGGTTTTGAAAAACTGTTTTTT
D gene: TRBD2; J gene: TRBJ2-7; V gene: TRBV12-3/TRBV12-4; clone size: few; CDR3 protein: CATQRTSGDGEQYF; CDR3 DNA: TGTGCCACCCAGAGGACTAGCGGGGACGGCGAGCAGTACTTC
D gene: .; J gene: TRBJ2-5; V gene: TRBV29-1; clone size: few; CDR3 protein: CSVGRTEKETQYF; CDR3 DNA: TGCAGCGTTGGAAGGACAGAGAAAGAGACCCAGTACTTC
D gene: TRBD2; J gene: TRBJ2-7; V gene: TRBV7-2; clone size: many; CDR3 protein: CASSLEAGVSYEQYF; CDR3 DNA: TGTGCCAGCAGCTTGGAAGCGGGAGTTTCCTACGAGCAGTACTTC
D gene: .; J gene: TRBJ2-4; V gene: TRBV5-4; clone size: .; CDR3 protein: CASSEDSKNIQYF; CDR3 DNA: TGTGCCAGCAGCGAGGACAGTAAAAACATTCAGTACTTC
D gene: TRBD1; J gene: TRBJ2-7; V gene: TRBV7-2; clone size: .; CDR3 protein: CASSSHRGLGEQYF; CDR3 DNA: TGTGCCAGCAGCTCGCACAGGGGGCTAGGGGAGCAGTACTTC
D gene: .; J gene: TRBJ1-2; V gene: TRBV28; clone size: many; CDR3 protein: CASRAFGGYGYTF; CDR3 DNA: TGTGCCAGCAGGGCGTTTGGGGGCTATGGCTACACCTTC
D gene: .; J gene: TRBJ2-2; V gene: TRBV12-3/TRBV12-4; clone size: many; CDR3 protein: CASSSPVSQPTGELFF; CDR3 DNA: TGTGCCAGCAGTTCCCCGGTTAGCCAGCCCACCGGGGAGCTGTTTTTT
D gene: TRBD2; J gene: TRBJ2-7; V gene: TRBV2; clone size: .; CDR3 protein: CASRYSGVAYEQYF; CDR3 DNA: TGTGCCAGCAGGTATAGCGGGGTTGCCTACGAGCAGTACTTC
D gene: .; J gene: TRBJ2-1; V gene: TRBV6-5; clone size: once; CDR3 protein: CASSYAAATNEQFF; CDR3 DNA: TGTGCCAGCAGTTACGCGGCGGCAACCAATGAGCAGTTCTTC
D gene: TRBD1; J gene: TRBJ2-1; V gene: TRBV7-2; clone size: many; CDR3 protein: CASSFDRAASNEQFF; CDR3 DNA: TGTGCCAGCAGCTTCGACAGGGCAGCCTCCAATGAGCAGTTCTTC
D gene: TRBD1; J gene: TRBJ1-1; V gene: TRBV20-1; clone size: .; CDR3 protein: CSAYRTGSNTEAFF; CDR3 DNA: TGCAGTGCTTATAGGACAGGGTCGAACACTGAAGCTTTCTTT
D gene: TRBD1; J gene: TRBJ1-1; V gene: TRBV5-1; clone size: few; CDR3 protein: CASSLTGTETEAFF; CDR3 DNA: TGCGCCAGCAGCTTAACCGGGACAGAAACTGAAGCTTTCTTT
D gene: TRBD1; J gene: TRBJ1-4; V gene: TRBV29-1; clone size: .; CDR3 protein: CSVGRGYNEKLFF; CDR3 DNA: TGCAGCGTTGGCAGGGGGTATAATGAAAAACTGTTTTTT
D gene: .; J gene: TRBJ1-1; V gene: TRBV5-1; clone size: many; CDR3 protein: CASRLRGDTEAFF; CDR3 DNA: TGCGCCAGCAGATTAAGGGGGGACACTGAAGCTTTCTTT
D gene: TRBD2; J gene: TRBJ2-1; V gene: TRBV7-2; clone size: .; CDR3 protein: CASSLVGLAVRGEQFF; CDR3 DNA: TGTGCCAGCAGCTTAGTGGGACTAGCGGTTCGAGGTGAGCAGTTCTTC